This T cell receptor (beta chain) is drawn from a study of shared clonotypes between healthy human individuals. A remark on this clone: Antigen specificity is unknown.

Deep was the level used in running the assay. Sequencing was performed with immunoSEQ multiplex PCR; in TCRdb, only in-frame clones are kept and a portion is missing. The table includes fewer than 3 million clones, roughly 90% detected once. The CDR3 is made up of 13 amino acids. V lost 4 bases to trimming and J lost 5 bases, with 12 bases between them. The germline V gene encodes CDR1 SGHDN and CDR2 FVKESK. Study-level findings and limits: Estimated richness was generally greater in naive than memory subsets. The four-donor shared clonotypes exceeded non-shared clonotypes in generation probability, with non-shared ones scoring lower.

All of the donors resided in Nashville, Tennessee, and each was a Caucasian adult. This chain connects TRBV14 to TRBJ2-7; D call uncertain. Sequenced sample: naive CD4+ T cells from PBMCs. Subset here: CD45RA+ positively selected. This receptor was obtained from a man younger than 35 in good health. Some clones in this sample may be carry-over from other donors' samples. The CDR3 spells CASSRTRWHEQYF. DNA for the CDR3: TGTGCCAGCAGCCGGACCCGTTGGCACGAGCAGTACTTC.